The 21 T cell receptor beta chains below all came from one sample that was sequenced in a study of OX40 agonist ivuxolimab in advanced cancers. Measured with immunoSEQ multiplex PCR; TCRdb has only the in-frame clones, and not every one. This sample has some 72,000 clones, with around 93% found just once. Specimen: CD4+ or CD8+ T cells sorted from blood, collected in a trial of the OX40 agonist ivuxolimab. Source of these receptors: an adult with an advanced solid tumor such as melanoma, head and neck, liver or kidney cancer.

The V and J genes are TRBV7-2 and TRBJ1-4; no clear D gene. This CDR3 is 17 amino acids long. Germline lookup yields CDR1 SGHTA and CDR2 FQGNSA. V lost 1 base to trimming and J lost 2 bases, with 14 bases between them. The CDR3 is CASSLVGGVWTNEKLFF. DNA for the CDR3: TGTGCCAGCAGCTTAGTTGGTGGCGTTTGGACTAATGAAAAACTGTTTTTT.

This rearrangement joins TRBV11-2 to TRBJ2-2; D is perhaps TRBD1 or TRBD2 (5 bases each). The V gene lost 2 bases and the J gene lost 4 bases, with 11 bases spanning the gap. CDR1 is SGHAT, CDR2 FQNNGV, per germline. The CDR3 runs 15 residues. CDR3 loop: CASSLRGGPTGELFF. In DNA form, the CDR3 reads TGTGCCAGCAGCTTAAGGGGCGGGCCCACCGGGGAGCTGTTTTTT.

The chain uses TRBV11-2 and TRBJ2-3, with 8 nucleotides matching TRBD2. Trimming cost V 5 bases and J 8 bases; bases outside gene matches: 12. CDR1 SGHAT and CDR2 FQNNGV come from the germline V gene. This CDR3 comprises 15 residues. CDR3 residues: CASSTTTSVTGTQYF. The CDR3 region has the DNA TGTGCCAGCAGCACCACGACTAGCGTAACGGGTACGCAGTATTTT.

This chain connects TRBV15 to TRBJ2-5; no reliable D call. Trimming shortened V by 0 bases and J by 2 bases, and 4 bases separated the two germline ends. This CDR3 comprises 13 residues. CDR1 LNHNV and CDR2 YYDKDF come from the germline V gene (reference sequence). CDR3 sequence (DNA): TGTGCCACCAGCAGAGAACTTCAAGAGACCCAGTACTTC. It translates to CATSRELQETQYF.

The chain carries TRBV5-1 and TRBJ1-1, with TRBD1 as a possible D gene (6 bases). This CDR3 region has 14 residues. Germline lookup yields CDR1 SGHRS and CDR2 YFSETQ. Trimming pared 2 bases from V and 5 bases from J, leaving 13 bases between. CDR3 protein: CASSFSGAETEAFF. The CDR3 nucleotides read TGCGCCAGCAGCTTCTCGGGGGCGGAAACTGAAGCTTTCTTT.

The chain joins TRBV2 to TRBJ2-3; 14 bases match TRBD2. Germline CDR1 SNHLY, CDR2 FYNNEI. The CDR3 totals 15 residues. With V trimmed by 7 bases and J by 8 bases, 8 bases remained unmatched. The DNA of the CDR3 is TGTGCCAGCAAAATCGGACTAGCGGGAGGAGGTACGCAGTATTTT. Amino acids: CASKIGLAGGGTQYF.

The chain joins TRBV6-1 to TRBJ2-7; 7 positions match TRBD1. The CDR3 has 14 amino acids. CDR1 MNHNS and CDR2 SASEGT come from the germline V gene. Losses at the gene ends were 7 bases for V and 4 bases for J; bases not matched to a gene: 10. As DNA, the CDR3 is TGTGCCAGCAACGTCAGAGGGGGCCCTTACGAGCAGTACTTC. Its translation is CASNVRGGPYEQYF.

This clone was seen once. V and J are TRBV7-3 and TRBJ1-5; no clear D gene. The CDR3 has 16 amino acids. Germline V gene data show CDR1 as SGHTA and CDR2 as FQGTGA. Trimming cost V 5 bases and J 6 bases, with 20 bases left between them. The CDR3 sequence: CASSPDTGEFGQPQHF. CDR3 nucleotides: TGTGCCAGCAGCCCTGATACTGGAGAATTCGGTCAGCCCCAGCATTTT.

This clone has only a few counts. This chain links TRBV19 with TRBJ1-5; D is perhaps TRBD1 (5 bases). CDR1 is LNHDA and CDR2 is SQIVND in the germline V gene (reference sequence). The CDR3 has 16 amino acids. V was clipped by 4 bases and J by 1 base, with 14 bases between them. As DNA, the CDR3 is TGTGCCAGTAGTACGGGGCAGGGATGGAGCAATCAGCCCCAGCATTTT. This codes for CASSTGQGWSNQPQHF. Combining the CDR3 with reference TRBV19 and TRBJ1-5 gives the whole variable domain DGGITQSPKYLFRKEGQNVTLSCEQNLNHDAMYWYRQDPGQGLRLIYYSQIVNDFQKGDIAEGYSVSREKKESFPLTVTSAQKNPTAFYLCASSTGQGWSNQPQHFGDGTRLSIL.

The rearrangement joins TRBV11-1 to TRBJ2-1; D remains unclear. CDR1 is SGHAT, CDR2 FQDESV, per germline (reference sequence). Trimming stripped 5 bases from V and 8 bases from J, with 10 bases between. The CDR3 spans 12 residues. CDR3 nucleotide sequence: TGTGCCAGCAGCCCCTCTTGGGATGAGCAGTTCTTC. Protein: CASSPSWDEQFF.

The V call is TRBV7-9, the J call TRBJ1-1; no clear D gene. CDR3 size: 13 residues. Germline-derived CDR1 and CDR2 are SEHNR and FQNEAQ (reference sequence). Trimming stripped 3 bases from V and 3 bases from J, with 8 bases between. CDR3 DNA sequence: TGTGCCAGCAGCTTCACACAAGACACTGAAGCTTTCTTT. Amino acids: CASSFTQDTEAFF.

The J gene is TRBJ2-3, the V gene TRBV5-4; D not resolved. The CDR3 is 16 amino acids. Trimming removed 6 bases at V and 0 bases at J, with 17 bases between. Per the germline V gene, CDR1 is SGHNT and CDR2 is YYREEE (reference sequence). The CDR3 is CASTHPSRASTDTQYF. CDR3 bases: TGTGCCAGCACCCACCCTAGTCGAGCTAGCACAGATACGCAGTATTTT.

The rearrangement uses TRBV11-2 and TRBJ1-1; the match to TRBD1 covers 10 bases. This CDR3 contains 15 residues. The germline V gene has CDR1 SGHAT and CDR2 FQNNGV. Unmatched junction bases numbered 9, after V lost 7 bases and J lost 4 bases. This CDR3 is CASTQPRDRGTEAFF. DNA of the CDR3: TGTGCCAGCACACAGCCGCGGGACAGGGGCACTGAAGCTTTCTTT.

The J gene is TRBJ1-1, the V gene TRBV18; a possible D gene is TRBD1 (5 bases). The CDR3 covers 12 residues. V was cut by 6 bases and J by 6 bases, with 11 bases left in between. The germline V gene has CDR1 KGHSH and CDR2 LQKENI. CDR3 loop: CASSSDIAEAFF. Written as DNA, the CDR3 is TGTGCCAGCTCCTCGGACATCGCTGAAGCTTTCTTT.

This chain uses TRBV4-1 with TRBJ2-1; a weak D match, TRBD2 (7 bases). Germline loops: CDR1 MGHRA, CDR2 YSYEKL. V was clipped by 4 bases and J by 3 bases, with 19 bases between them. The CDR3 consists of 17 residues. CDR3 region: CASSLLPGASGYNEQFF. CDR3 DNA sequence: TGCGCCAGCAGCCTTCTTCCAGGGGCTAGCGGCTACAATGAGCAGTTCTTC.

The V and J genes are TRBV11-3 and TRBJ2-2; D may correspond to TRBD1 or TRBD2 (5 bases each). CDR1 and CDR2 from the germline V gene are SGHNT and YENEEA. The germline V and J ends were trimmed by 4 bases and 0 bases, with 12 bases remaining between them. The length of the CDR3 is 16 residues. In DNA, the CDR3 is TGTGCCAGCAGCTGGTTTGGGGGTCCGAACACCGGGGAGCTGTTTTTT. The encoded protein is CASSWFGGPNTGELFF.

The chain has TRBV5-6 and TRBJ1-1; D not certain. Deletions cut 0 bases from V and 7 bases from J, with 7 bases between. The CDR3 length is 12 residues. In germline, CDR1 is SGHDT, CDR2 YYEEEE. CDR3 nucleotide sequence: TGTGCCAGCAGCTTGGGCCCGGTTGAAGCTTTCTTT. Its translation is CASSLGPVEAFF. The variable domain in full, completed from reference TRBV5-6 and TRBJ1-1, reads DAGVTQSPTHLIKTRGQQVTLRCSPKSGHDTVSWYQQALGQGPQFIFQYYEEEERQRGNFPDRFSGHQFPNYSSELNVNALLLGDSALYLCASSLGPVEAFFGQGTRLTVV.

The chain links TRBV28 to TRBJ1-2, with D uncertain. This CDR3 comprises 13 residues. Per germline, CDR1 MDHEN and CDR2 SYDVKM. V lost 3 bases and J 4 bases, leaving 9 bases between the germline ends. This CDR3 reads CASSFPVGYGYTF. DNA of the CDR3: TGTGCCAGCAGTTTCCCGGTAGGCTATGGCTACACCTTC.

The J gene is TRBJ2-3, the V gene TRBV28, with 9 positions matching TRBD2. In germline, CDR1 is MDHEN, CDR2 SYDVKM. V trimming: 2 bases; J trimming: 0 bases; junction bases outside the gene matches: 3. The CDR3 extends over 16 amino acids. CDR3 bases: TGTGCCAGCAGTTTAGGAAGCGGGAGGAGCACAGATACGCAGTATTTT. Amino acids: CASSLGSGRSTDTQYF.

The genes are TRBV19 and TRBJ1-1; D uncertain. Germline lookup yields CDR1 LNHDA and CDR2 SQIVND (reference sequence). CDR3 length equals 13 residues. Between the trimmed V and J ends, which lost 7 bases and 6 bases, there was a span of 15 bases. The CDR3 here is CASTPVTFAEAFF. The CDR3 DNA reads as TGTGCCAGTACCCCCGTGACATTCGCTGAAGCTTTCTTT.

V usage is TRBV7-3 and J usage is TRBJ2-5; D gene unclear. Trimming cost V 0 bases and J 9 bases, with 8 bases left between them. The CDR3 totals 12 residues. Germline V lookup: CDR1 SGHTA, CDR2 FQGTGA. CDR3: CASSLTRGPQYF. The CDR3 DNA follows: TGTGCCAGCAGCTTAACGCGTGGGCCCCAGTACTTC.